The 17 T cell receptor beta chains reported below all come from one sample, sequenced in a study of cytomegalovirus exposure and HLA in healthy donors (dated by TCRdb to 2015 to 2018). Preparation of the library involved the immunoSEQ multiplex PCR assay. For the multiplex PCR, a mixture combining 60 forward primers for TCR Vbeta segments and 13 reverse primers for TCR Jbeta segments was used. TCRdb re-hosts the immuneACCESS table, in-frame sequences only. Its copies lack some clones; in the studies checked, an unresolved V gene accounts for under half of them, and the cause for the rest is not known. Across this sample there are around 150,000 clones, with over 60% seen only once. The top ten clones comprise 2% of the sample. The sample was PBMCs. Receptors originate from a man aged 30 to 45 in good health and CMV-seronegative.

The rearrangement uses TRBV7-9 and TRBJ2-7; no reliable D call. Germline V gives CDR1 SEHNR, CDR2 FQNEAQ (reference sequence). This CDR3 has 14 residues. Trimming shortened V by 1 base and J by 2 bases, and 9 bases separated the two germline ends. Written as DNA, the CDR3 is TGTGCCAGCAGCTTAGTGGGCAGCACCTACGAGCAGTACTTC. This encodes CASSLVGSTYEQYF.

The J gene is TRBJ1-4, the V gene TRBV6-6; D uncertain. CDR1 and CDR2 from the germline V gene are MNHNY and SVGAGI (reference sequence). CDR3 length equals 14 residues. Between the trimmed V and J ends, which lost 6 bases and 2 bases, there was a span of 10 bases. CDR3 DNA: TGTGCCAGCAGCCCCATCGGTACTAATGAAAAACTGTTTTTT. Its translation is CASSPIGTNEKLFF.

This sequence joins TRBV19 and TRBJ2-6; weak D call: TRBD2 (5 bases). Germline CDR1 LNHDA, CDR2 SQIVND (reference sequence). V dropped 2 bases and J dropped 1 base, with 9 bases sitting between them. CDR3 size: 16 residues. The CDR3 loop reads CASSIPRGSGANVLTF. CDR3 nucleotides: TGTGCCAGTAGTATACCCCGGGGTTCTGGGGCCAACGTCCTGACTTTC.

V and J are TRBV2 and TRBJ2-1, with a weak D call TRBD1 (5 bases). Trimming took 6 bases from V and 0 from J, leaving 12 bases between them. CDR3 length: 15 residues. CDR1 and CDR2 (germline): SNHLY, FYNNEI. Here the CDR3 reads CASRADSLSYNEQFF. The CDR3 DNA follows: TGTGCCAGCAGAGCAGACAGCCTCTCCTACAATGAGCAGTTCTTC.

The chain recombines TRBV7-8 with TRBJ2-7; unclear D gene. Germline CDR1 is SGHVS and CDR2 is FQNEAQ. The V end lost 1 base, the J end lost 2 bases, and 9 bases lay between the germline ends. This CDR3 spans 14 amino acids. This chain's CDR3 is CASSLDSVTYEQYF. DNA for the CDR3: TGTGCCAGCAGCTTAGATTCAGTAACCTACGAGCAGTACTTC.

The CDR3 protein is CASSRDTRYVARYF. In DNA form, the CDR3 reads TGCGCCAGCAGCCGGGACACCCGGTACGTTGCAAGGTACTTC. This chain links TRBV5-1 with TRBJ2-5, with D possibly TRBD1 on 6 matching bases. The germline V and J ends were trimmed by 4 bases and 13 bases, with 23 bases remaining between them. The CDR3 length is 14 residues. Germline CDR1 SGHRS, CDR2 YFSETQ. Using reference TRBV5-1 and TRBJ2-5 for the parts outside the CDR3, the full variable domain is KAGVTQTPRYLIKTRGQQVTLSCSPISGHRSVSWYQQTPGQGLQFLFEYFSETQRNKGNFPGRFSGRQFSNSRSEMNVSTLELGDSALYLCASSRDTRYVARYFGPGTRLLVL.

The V and J genes are TRBV30 and TRBJ2-4, with a possible D match to TRBD1 (6 bases). Trimming left V 5 bases short and J 7 bases short, with 9 bases between. This CDR3 spans 11 amino acids. Per germline, CDR1 GTSNPN and CDR2 SVGIG (reference sequence). The CDR3 here is CAWATGNIQYF. In DNA form, the CDR3 reads TGTGCCTGGGCCACAGGGAACATTCAGTACTTC.

The chain carries TRBV27 and TRBJ2-3, with D possibly TRBD1 on 6 matching bases. CDR1 MNHEY and CDR2 SMNVEV come from the germline V gene (reference sequence). V gave up 0 bases and J gave up 2 bases, with 9 bases separating them. This CDR3 comprises 15 residues. CDR3 region: CASSLSDSSTDTQYF. Here the CDR3 DNA reads TGTGCCAGCAGTTTATCGGACAGCTCCACAGATACGCAGTATTTT.

The chain links TRBV7-3 to TRBJ2-3; D remains unclear. Trimming pared 5 bases from V and 0 bases from J, leaving 15 bases between. Germline V gene sequence: CDR1 SGHTA, CDR2 FQGTGA. This CDR3 spans 16 amino acids. The CDR3 reads CASSAGWAASTDTQYF. The CDR3 DNA is TGTGCCAGCAGCGCAGGATGGGCAGCTAGCACAGATACGCAGTATTTT.

The rearrangement links TRBV7-9 to TRBJ2-2, with a possible D match to TRBD1 (5 bases). Germline V gene sequence: CDR1 SEHNR, CDR2 FQNEAQ (reference sequence). The CDR3 extends over 16 amino acids. V was clipped by 8 bases and J by 1 base, with 17 bases between them. The CDR3 DNA sequence: TGTGCCAGCCCCATAAAACAAGGACAGAACACCGGGGAGCTGTTTTTT. Protein sequence: CASPIKQGQNTGELFF.

The chain joins TRBV9 to TRBJ2-7; 10 positions match TRBD2. Looked up from germline, CDR1 is SGDLS and CDR2 is YYNGEE. After removal of 0 bases from V and 4 bases from J, the junction contained 4 bases not matched to a gene. The CDR3 is 15 residues long. CDR3 nucleotide sequence: TGTGCCAGCAGCGTAGGGGCAGCGGGAGGGTACGAGCAGTACTTC. Protein product: CASSVGAAGGYEQYF.

V usage is TRBV15 and J usage is TRBJ2-5; TRBD1 aligns across 10 bases. With V trimmed by 5 bases and J by 5 bases, 8 bases remained unmatched. The CDR3 runs to 15 residues. Germline CDR1 is LNHNV and CDR2 is YYDKDF (reference sequence). CDR3 nucleotide sequence: TGTGCCACCAGCGACCGGGACAGGGGCTGGGAGACCCAGTACTTC. Translated, it gives CATSDRDRGWETQYF.

The J gene is TRBJ2-7, the V gene TRBV6-1; no clear D. This CDR3 region has 12 residues. Trimming removed 2 bases at V and 4 bases at J, with 6 bases between. Germline CDR1 is MNHNS and CDR2 is SASEGT. The DNA for the CDR3 is TGTGCCAGCAGTGAACCGGGTTACGAGCAGTACTTC. Translation: CASSEPGYEQYF.

This clone is a singleton in its sample. V gene TRBV28 combines with J gene TRBJ2-7; TRBD1 matches at 10 bases. J was trimmed by 1 base and V by 10 bases; bases with no gene match: 10. Germline V gene lookup returns CDR1 MDHEN and CDR2 SYDVKM. This CDR3 spans 15 amino acids. CDR3 bases: TGTGCCATCACGAGGGGGACAGGGGTTTCCTACGAGCAGTACTTC. Amino acids: CAITRGTGVSYEQYF.

The genes are TRBV6-4 and TRBJ1-1, with D perhaps matching TRBD1 (5 bases). Germline assignment: CDR1 MRHNA and CDR2 SNTAGT. With 3 bases removed from V and 6 bases from J, the gap between germline ends came to 11 bases. CDR3 length equals 13 residues. The CDR3 reads CASSEKGESEAFF. The CDR3 nucleotides are TGTGCCAGCAGTGAAAAAGGGGAATCTGAAGCTTTCTTT.

This clone came up a few times. The rearrangement uses TRBV28 and TRBJ2-7; 8 nucleotides match TRBD1. The CDR3 covers 14 residues. Germline CDR1 reads MDHEN; CDR2 reads SYDVKM. J gave up 3 bases and V 5 bases, and 6 bases lay outside the gene matches. DNA of the CDR3: TGTGCCAGCAGTCCGGGACAGGCTCGCTACGAGCAGTACTTC. Translation: CASSPGQARYEQYF.

The V gene is TRBV9, the J gene TRBJ1-3; unclear D gene. Per the germline V gene, CDR1 is SGDLS and CDR2 is YYNGEE. V was trimmed by 4 bases and J by 0 bases, leaving 8 bases between them. CDR3 length: 14 residues. The CDR3 reads CASSPRNSGNTIYF. The DNA of the CDR3 is TGTGCCAGCAGCCCCAGGAACTCTGGAAACACCATATATTTT.